This TCR beta chain was found in a study of T cells in Graves' hyperthyroidism and ophthalmopathy. In the study overall: The blood sample was taken at first diagnosis, before treatment began. The study's findings and limits: Ophthalmopathy onset followed model prediction by a median roughly 6.5 months. Most expanded thyroid clonotypes above 0.001 recurred in blood.

Template material for amplifying TCR beta CDR3 regions consisted of RNA transcripts. HTBI primers drove first-round RT-PCR of the TCR CDR3. TCRdb reanalysed the multiplex PCR reads using MiXCR and keeps one entry per CDR3 protein. Among roughly 380,000 distinct CDR3 sequences listed, 15% to 20% were seen once. This clonotype was detected ten times or more. Its antigen is unknown. Orbital computed tomography, thyroid ultrasound, serum thyroxine and TRAb, and clinical symptoms together informed the diagnoses. This TCR derives from a woman aged 40-49 years with Graves' ophthalmopathy. Sequencing used blood.

As DNA, the CDR3 is TGTGCCAGCAACACACTCGGCAGGCGAGAGACCCAGTACTTC. This translates into CASNTLGRRETQYF. This chain connects TRBV6-1 to TRBJ2-5; D is unresolved. The CDR3 covers 14 residues. Per germline, CDR1 MNHNS and CDR2 SASEGT. V lost 7 bases and J 4 bases, leaving 16 bases between the germline ends.